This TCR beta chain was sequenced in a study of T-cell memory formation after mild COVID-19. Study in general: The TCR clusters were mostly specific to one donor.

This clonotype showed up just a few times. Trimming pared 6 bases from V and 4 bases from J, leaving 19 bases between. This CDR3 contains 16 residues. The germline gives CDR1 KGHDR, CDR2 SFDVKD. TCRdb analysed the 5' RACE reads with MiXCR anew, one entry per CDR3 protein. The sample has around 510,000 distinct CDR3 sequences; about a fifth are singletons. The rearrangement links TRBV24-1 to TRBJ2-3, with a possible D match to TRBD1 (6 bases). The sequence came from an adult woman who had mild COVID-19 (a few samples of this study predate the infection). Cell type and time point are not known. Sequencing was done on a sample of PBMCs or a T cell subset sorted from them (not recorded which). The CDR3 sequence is CATSFGRGGRSDTQYF. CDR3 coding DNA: TGTGCCACCAGTTTTGGCAGGGGCGGTCGGTCAGATACGCAGTATTTT.